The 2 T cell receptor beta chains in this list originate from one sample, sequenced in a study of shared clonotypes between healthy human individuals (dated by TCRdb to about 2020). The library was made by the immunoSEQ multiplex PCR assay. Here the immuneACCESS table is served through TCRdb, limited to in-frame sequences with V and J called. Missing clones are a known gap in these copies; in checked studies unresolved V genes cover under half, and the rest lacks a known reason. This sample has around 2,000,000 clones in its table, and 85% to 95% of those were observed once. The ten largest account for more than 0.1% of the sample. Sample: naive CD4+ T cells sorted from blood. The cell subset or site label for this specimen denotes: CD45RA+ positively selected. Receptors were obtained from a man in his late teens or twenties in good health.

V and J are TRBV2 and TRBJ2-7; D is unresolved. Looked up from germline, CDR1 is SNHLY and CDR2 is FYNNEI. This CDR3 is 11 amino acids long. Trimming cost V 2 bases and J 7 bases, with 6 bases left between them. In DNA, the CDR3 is TGTGCCAGCAGTGAATTAATGGAGCAGTACTTC. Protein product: CASSELMEQYF.

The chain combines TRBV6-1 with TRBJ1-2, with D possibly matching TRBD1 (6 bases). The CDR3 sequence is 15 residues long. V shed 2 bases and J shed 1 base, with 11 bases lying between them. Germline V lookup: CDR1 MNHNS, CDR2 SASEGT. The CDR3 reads CASSERQGFNYGYTF. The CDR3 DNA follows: TGTGCCAGCAGTGAAAGGCAGGGGTTTAACTATGGCTACACCTTC.